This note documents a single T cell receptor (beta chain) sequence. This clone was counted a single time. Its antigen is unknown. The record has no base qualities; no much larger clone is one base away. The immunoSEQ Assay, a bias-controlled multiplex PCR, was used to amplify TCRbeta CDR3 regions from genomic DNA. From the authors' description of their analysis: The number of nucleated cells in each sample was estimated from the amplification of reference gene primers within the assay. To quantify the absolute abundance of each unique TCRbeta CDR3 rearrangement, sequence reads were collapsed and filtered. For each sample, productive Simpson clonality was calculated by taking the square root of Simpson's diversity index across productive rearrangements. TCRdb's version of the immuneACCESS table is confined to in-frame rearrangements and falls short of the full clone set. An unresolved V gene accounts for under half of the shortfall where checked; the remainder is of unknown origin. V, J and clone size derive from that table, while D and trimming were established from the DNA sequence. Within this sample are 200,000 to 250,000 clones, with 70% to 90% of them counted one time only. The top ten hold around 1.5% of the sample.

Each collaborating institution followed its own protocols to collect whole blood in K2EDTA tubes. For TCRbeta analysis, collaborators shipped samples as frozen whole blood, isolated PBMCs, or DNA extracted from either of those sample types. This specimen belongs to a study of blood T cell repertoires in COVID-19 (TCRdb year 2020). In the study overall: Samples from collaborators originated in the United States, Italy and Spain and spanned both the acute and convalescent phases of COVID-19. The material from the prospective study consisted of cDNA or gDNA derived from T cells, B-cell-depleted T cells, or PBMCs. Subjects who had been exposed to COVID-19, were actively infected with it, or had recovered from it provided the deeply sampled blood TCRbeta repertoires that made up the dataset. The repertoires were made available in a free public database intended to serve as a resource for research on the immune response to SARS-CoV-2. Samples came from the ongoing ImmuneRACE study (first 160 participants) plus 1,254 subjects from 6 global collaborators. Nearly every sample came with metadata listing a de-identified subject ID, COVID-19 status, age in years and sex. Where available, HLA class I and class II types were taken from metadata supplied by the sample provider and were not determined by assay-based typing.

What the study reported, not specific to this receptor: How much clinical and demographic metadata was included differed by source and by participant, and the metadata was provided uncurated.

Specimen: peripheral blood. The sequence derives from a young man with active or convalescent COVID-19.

Here is the DNA: TGTGCCAGCAGGCCCGCAACCGGGACAGGGAGCAATGAGCAGTTCTTC. Its product reads: CASRPATGTGSNEQFF. The rearrangement combines TRBV2 with TRBJ2-1; 9 nucleotides in the junction match TRBD1. CDR1 and CDR2 are drawn from the germline V gene: SNHLY, FYNNEI. V has 6 bases trimmed and J has 6 bases trimmed; junction bases matching no gene number 12. The CDR3 starts with the cysteine, ends with the phenylalanine, and has 16 residues. The CDR3 DNA has 48 bases and is translated from base 1.